This T cell receptor (beta chain) originates from a study of brain metastases from non-small cell lung cancer. General study findings and limits: Paired brain metastases and primary tumors largely shared TCR repertoires.

The CDR3 runs 14 residues. Germline V lookup: CDR1 SGHNT, CDR2 YENEEA. V was clipped by 3 bases and J by 6 bases, with 12 bases between them. The count of this clone is one. What it binds is not known. Libraries were prepared by immunoSEQ multiplex PCR; TCRdb keeps only in-frame clonotypes and omits some of them. Altogether fewer than 15,000 clones are present, under 85% being singletons, with the ten largest covering 6% to 9%. The clonotype originates from a donor at least 40 years old with non-small cell lung cancer. The genes are TRBV11-3 and TRBJ2-1; tentatively, D is TRBD1 (7 bases). Sequencing was done on a sample of primary lung tumor tissue. In DNA form, the CDR3 reads TGTGCCAGCAGCTTGGGCGGGACAGTCAATGAGCAGTTCTTC. Protein product: CASSLGGTVNEQFF.